The following is a TCR beta chain sequence with its context. The antigen is unknown. There are 15 residues in the CDR3. Germline V gives CDR1 SNHLY, CDR2 FYNNEI. The V end was cut by 10 bases, the J end by 2 bases, with 18 bases between. Data came from immunoSEQ multiplex PCR; TCRdb stores just in-frame clones and leaves some out. Here the sample spans roughly 52,000 clones, around nine tenths being singletons. The source of the sample is a study of cytomegalovirus exposure and HLA in healthy donors. General study points: There were 150 or so TCR beta chains listed as cytomegalovirus-associated. Three CMV-associated chains proved CMV antigen-specific in vitro. Some public TCRs appeared in many individuals, while most sequences were rare.

The sequencing sample was made of PBMCs. The TCR sequence derives from a man aged 18-30 years in good health and CMV-seronegative. The chain employs TRBV2 and TRBJ1-3; the D gene is possibly TRBD1 (5 bases). The CDR3, as DNA: TGTGCCACCCAACTGGGGGGGTCAACTGGAAACACCATATATTTT. Translating gives CATQLGGSTGNTIYF.